This T cell receptor beta chain was sequenced in a study of technical replicates of blood from four donors. The assay was immunoSEQ multiplex PCR, and TCRdb's table has in-frame clones only and misses some. The sample lists about 75,000 clones, approximately 93% occurring once. This CDR3 is 13 amino acids long. From germline, CDR1 is LNHDA and CDR2 SQIVND (reference sequence). The V and J ends lost 6 bases and 5 bases respectively, with 14 bases between them. Material: PBMCs. This chain joins TRBV19 and TRBJ2-7, with D maybe TRBD2 (5 bases). The clonotype originates from a human donor in good health. Some clones in this sample may be carry-over from other donors' samples. The CDR3 nucleotides read TGTGCCAGTAGGCCAAGCGGAACCCACGAGCAGTACTTC. It yields the protein CASRPSGTHEQYF.